The 19 T cell receptor beta chains below come from one sample, sequenced in a study of OX40 agonist ivuxolimab in advanced cancers. Only in-frame clones appear in the TCRdb table, and some are missing; sequencing was by immunoSEQ multiplex PCR. The sample holds around 20,000 clones, around three quarters seen once. The input for sequencing was CD4+ or CD8+ T cells sorted from blood, taken in a trial of the OX40 agonist ivuxolimab. Receptors were obtained from an adult with an advanced solid tumor such as melanoma, head and neck, liver or kidney cancer.

In its sample, this clone was seen once. This chain joins TRBV7-3 and TRBJ2-5, with TRBD1 identical over 11 bases. In germline, CDR1 is SGHTA, CDR2 FQGTGA. This CDR3 spans 15 amino acids. With 5 bases clipped from V and 5 bases from J, the junction kept 7 bases outside the gene matches. CDR3 protein: CASSRTGTGGETQYF. CDR3 coding DNA: TGTGCCAGCAGCCGCACCGGGACAGGGGGTGAGACCCAGTACTTC.

The chain recombines TRBV19 with TRBJ2-7; D may be TRBD1 (6 bases). The CDR3 is made up of 15 amino acids. Per the germline V gene, CDR1 is LNHDA and CDR2 is SQIVND (reference sequence). Trimming took 3 bases from V and 1 from J, leaving 13 bases between them. Written as DNA, the CDR3 is TGTGCCAGTAGTATTGTAAGGGACACTTCCTACGAGCAGTACTTC. The encoded protein is CASSIVRDTSYEQYF.

In its sample, this clone was seen a few times. V gene TRBV5-4 combines with J gene TRBJ1-1, with a tentative D call TRBD1 (5 bases). CDR3 length: 14 residues. Looked up from germline, CDR1 is SGHNT and CDR2 is YYREEE (reference sequence). The ends were cut back, 4 bases at V and 4 bases at J, with 14 bases in the middle. The CDR3 is CASSLAGVLTEAFF. Here the CDR3 DNA reads TGTGCCAGCAGCCTGGCGGGGGTTCTCACTGAAGCTTTCTTT.

This chain links TRBV28 with TRBJ2-1; D unresolved. The CDR3 is 16 residues long. The V gene lost 2 bases and the J gene lost 3 bases, with 14 bases spanning the gap. Per germline, CDR1 MDHEN and CDR2 SYDVKM. The CDR3 region has the DNA TGTGCCAGCAGTTTAGAGGCGCGGCCAGGCTACAATGAGCAGTTCTTC. Its translation is CASSLEARPGYNEQFF.

On this clone: A much larger clone differs from this one at a single base, so this may be a read error. This sequence joins TRBV6-5 and TRBJ1-1; D call uncertain. The CDR3 extends over 14 amino acids. The V gene lost 6 bases and the J gene lost 3 bases, with 14 bases spanning the gap. CDR1 is MNHEY, CDR2 SVGAGI, per germline. The chain's CDR3 is CASSVGPADTEAFF. In DNA, the CDR3 is TGTGCCAGCAGCGTAGGACCGGCGGACACTGAAGCTTTCTTT.

This clone appeared a few times. This chain uses TRBV7-9 with TRBJ2-7, with a tentative D call TRBD1 (5 bases). Germline loops: CDR1 SEHNR, CDR2 FQNEAQ (reference sequence). CDR3 length: 12 amino acids. Trimming removed 6 bases at V and 4 bases at J, with 10 bases between. The CDR3 nucleotides read TGTGCCAGCAGAGGCAGGGATTACGAGCAGTACTTC. As protein: CASRGRDYEQYF.

The chain combines TRBV4-3 with TRBJ2-5; 10 positions agree with TRBD1. Per the germline V gene, CDR1 is LGHNA and CDR2 is YSLEER. The CDR3 is 16 residues long. J lost 4 bases, V lost 4 bases, and 9 bases had no gene match. The CDR3 region has the DNA TGCGCCAGCAGCCGAACCGGGACAGGGGCTGGAGAGACCCAGTACTTC. This encodes CASSRTGTGAGETQYF.

This chain connects TRBV2 to TRBJ2-3; D might be TRBD1 (7 bases). Deletions cut 6 bases from V and 2 bases from J, with 18 bases between. CDR3 length: 16 residues. The germline CDR1 and CDR2 sequences are SNHLY and FYNNEI. The CDR3 nucleotides read TGTGCCAGCAGGGGGGGACAGAGCAGATTCACAGATACGCAGTATTTT. Translating it yields CASRGGQSRFTDTQYF.

A few counts support this clone. The V and J genes are TRBV7-3 and TRBJ2-1; tentative D call: TRBD1 (6 bases). The CDR3 has 14 amino acids. The germline gives CDR1 SGHTA, CDR2 FQGTGA. The ends were cut back, 0 bases at V and 7 bases at J, with 10 bases in the middle. In nucleotides, the CDR3 is TGTGCCAGCAGCTTAACGAACAGGGATAATGAGCAGTTCTTC. Its translation is CASSLTNRDNEQFF.

The chain uses TRBV29-1 and TRBJ2-5, with 10 bases that match TRBD2. CDR1 is SQVTM and CDR2 is ANQGSEA in the germline V gene. The CDR3 is made up of 16 amino acids. After removal of 7 bases from V and 4 bases from J, the junction contained 15 bases not matched to a gene. The DNA for the CDR3 is TGCAGCGCTCCCGGGACTAGCGATCGGGGGAGAGAGACCCAGTACTTC. Protein product: CSAPGTSDRGRETQYF. Using reference TRBV29-1 and TRBJ2-5 for the parts outside the CDR3, the full variable domain is SAVISQKPSRDICQRGTSLTIQCQVDSQVTMMFWYRQQPGQSLTLIATANQGSEATYESGFVIDKFPISRPNLTFSTLTVSNMSPEDSSIYLCSAPGTSDRGRETQYFGPGTRLLVL.

V gene TRBV11-1 combines with J gene TRBJ2-2, with 10 bases matching TRBD1. Trimming took 0 bases from V and 5 from J; bases not matched to a gene: 6. The germline V gene has CDR1 SGHAT and CDR2 FQDESV (reference sequence). The CDR3 has 17 amino acids. CDR3 loop: CASSLAMRQGATGELFF. As DNA, the CDR3 is TGTGCCAGCAGCTTAGCGATGCGACAGGGGGCAACCGGGGAGCTGTTTTTT.

The CDR3 here is CASTQRTVAYEQYF. CDR3 DNA sequence: TGTGCCAGCACACAAAGGACAGTCGCCTACGAGCAGTACTTC. The chain has TRBV28 and TRBJ2-7, with D maybe TRBD1 (6 bases). The V and J ends lost 7 bases and 2 bases respectively, with 15 bases between them. This CDR3 spans 14 amino acids. Germline values: CDR1 MDHEN, CDR2 SYDVKM.

The V gene is TRBV7-3, the J gene TRBJ2-4; TRBD2 matches at 7 bases. The CDR3 has 11 amino acids. Germline lookup yields CDR1 SGHTA and CDR2 FQGTGA. With 4 bases clipped from V and 9 bases from J, the junction kept 0 bases outside the gene matches. CDR3 DNA: TGTGCCAGCAGCTCGGGGGGCATTCAGTACTTC. This translates into CASSSGGIQYF.

The rearrangement uses TRBV4-1 and TRBJ1-3, with 8 nucleotides matching TRBD1. The V and J ends lost 6 bases and 2 bases, in that order; junction bases with no gene match: 6. The CDR3 is 15 amino acids. The V gene's germline CDR1 is MGHRA and CDR2 YSYEKL. The CDR3 nucleotides read TGCGCCAGCAGGGACAGGGATTGGACTGGAAACACCATATATTTT. It encodes CASRDRDWTGNTIYF.

This rearrangement joins TRBV6-6 to TRBJ2-5; TRBD2 matches at 11 bases. The CDR3 sequence is 15 residues long. J gave up 2 bases and V 5 bases, and 4 bases lay outside the gene matches. CDR1 MNHNY and CDR2 SVGAGI come from the germline V gene (reference sequence). The CDR3 here is CASSPRLAGQETQYF. The CDR3 nucleotides are TGTGCCAGCAGTCCAAGACTAGCGGGGCAAGAGACCCAGTACTTC.

The rearrangement links TRBV4-1 to TRBJ2-3; D remains unclear. Germline assignment: CDR1 MGHRA and CDR2 YSYEKL. There are 14 residues in the CDR3. The V and J ends lost 1 base and 2 bases respectively, with 7 bases between them. As DNA, the CDR3 is TGCGCCAGCAGCCAAGTTGATTACACAGATACGCAGTATTTT. Amino acid sequence: CASSQVDYTDTQYF.

On this clone: Sequence at one end of the junction differs from germline and may be a read error. CDR3 amino acids: CASSYSQESYYGYTF. The DNA of the CDR3 is TGTGCCAGCAGTTACTCGCAGGAGTCTTACTATGGCTACACCTTC. This chain connects TRBV6-4 to TRBJ1-2; D unclear. This CDR3 comprises 15 residues. Germline V gene sequence: CDR1 MRHNA, CDR2 SNTAGT.

The V and J genes are TRBV5-5 and TRBJ1-2; 11 positions match TRBD1. The V segment lost 0 bases and the J segment 4 bases; nucleotides outside the gene matches: 2. CDR1 SGHKS and CDR2 YYEKEE come from the germline V gene (reference sequence). The CDR3 is 15 amino acids. The DNA of the CDR3 is TGTGCCAGCAGCTTGGTAGGGACAGGGGGCTATGGCTACACCTTC. It is translated as CASSLVGTGGYGYTF.

The genes are TRBV25-1 and TRBJ2-1; TRBD2 matches at 11 bases. This CDR3 spans 17 amino acids. CDR1 and CDR2 from the germline V gene are MGHDK and SYGVNS. V was pared by 1 base and J by 8 bases, with 10 bases of the junction left unmatched. As DNA, the CDR3 is TGTGCCAGCAGTGAATTTGGTAGCGGGGGGGCTAGGGATGAGCAGTTCTTC. It yields the protein CASSEFGSGGARDEQFF.